The text below deals with one TCR beta chain. Its recognized antigen is unknown. Base qualities are missing; no much larger clone stands one base away. The CDR3 contains 17 residues, cysteine and phenylalanine counted. The retained sequence is limited to the CDR3, 51 bases, with the frame set at the first base. Based on the germline V gene, the CDR1 and CDR2 sequences are SGHRS and YFSETQ. Ends trimmed: V by 0 bases, J by 4 bases; bases unmatched to a gene: 13. Using the immunoSEQ assay, TCRB CDR3 regions were amplified from roughly 2.1 micrograms of genomic DNA, or from all available DNA when less than that was on hand. The multiplex PCR relied on 60 forward primers for TCR V beta segments and 13 reverse primers for J beta segments. To estimate reads per starting template, synthetic control templates were spiked into each sample at limiting dilution. The Illumina HiSeq System generated sequencing reads of 87 bp. In the source study's methods: PCR and sequencing errors were removed by merging closely related sequences with a nearest neighbor algorithm. TCR overlap was measured as the percentage of unique tumor TCR beta sequences also present in the same patient's peripheral blood. TCRdb retrieved this table from immuneACCESS and kept in-frame rearrangements only. Not all clones are present; in checked studies, unresolved V genes account for under half, and no reason is known for the remainder. V and J calls plus clone size are reproduced from that table; the DNA served to infer D and trimming. The sample records tens of thousands of clones, 80% to 90% of which are singletons. The ten largest clones take up approximately 2% of the sample.

This entry belongs to a study of glioma-infiltrating T cells after dendritic cell vaccination listed by TCRdb under 2016. Some background on the complete study: Of the roughly 15 glioblastoma patients in the cohort, all drawn from Phase I and II dendritic cell vaccination trials, 9 were newly diagnosed and 6 had recurrent disease. Patients received autologous tumor lysate-pulsed dendritic cell vaccination between about 2003 and 2013. The vaccine consisted of monocyte-derived dendritic cells cultured less than 9 days with IL-4 and GM-CSF, then pulsed overnight with autologous tumor lysate. Three intradermal dendritic cell vaccine injections were administered to patients at biweekly intervals in the arm below the axilla. In glioblastoma patients vaccinated with dendritic cells, deep sequencing of TCR beta CDR3 regions served to measure tumor-infiltrating lymphocyte content and to compare repertoires between tumor and blood. Survival after dendritic cell vaccination was correlated with TCR sequencing metrics such as TIL content and the overlap between tumor and blood repertoires.

What the authors observed across the whole study: The cohort was small and heterogeneous, with few patients having full blood and tumor sets and even fewer initial-recurrent tumor pairs. The three-group TCR overlap response model was characterized as speculative, and prospective validation of the model was stated to be required. After dendritic cell vaccination, a higher estimated pretreatment TIL content predicted longer time to progression and overall survival. No direct relationship between TCR clonality and survival was found, suggesting a diverse polyclonal response may matter.

Interpreted using the paper, the time point label stands for: after dendritic cell vaccination, including at tumor progression/relapse. To be selected, patients needed enough residual fresh-frozen tumor tissue and more than two years of available survival data. Although molecular status otherwise differed among the glioblastoma patients, no patient had an isocitrate dehydrogenase mutation. PBMC were collected before vaccination, two weeks after the third vaccination, and at tumor progression if progression occurred. The Qiagen DNeasy Blood extraction Kit was used for extraction of genomic DNA. The chain links TRBV5-1 with TRBJ2-7, and TRBD2 matches 7 of the central bases. The clonotype originates from a human donor with glioblastoma. Sequences were derived from blood, sampled after dendritic cell vaccination. CDR3 reads: CASSLGSSAREIYEQYF. In nucleotides, the sequence is TGCGCCAGCAGCTTGGGATCGTCGGCGCGGGAGATTTACGAGCAGTACTTC.